This T cell receptor beta chain was captured by sequencing in a study of T-cell memory formation after mild COVID-19. Study details: The study found TCR clusters largely donor specific.

Each CDR3 protein gets one entry after TCRdb re-called the 5' RACE reads with MiXCR. The sample has hundreds of thousands of distinct CDR3 sequences; about a sixth are singletons. Note on this clonotype: Its antigen is unidentified.

Overall study findings and caveats: Pre-infection memory showed some responding clones, and this suggested that cross-reactive memory joined. Clones that got smaller from day 15 to 85 had even CD4/CD8, while clones growing later tipped toward CD4+.

This TCR derives from a young man who had mild COVID-19 (a few samples of this study predate the infection). Cell type and time point are not known. Input material: PBMCs or a T cell subset sorted from them (not recorded which).

The CDR3 sequence: CATSAWGTGAGDTQYF. The CDR3 nucleotides read TGTGCCACCAGTGCATGGGGGACAGGGGCAGGAGATACGCAGTATTTT. The chain carries TRBV24-1 and TRBJ2-3, with 10 bases lining up with TRBD1. Germline lookup yields CDR1 KGHDR and CDR2 SFDVKD. CDR3 length: 16 amino acids. The ends lost 5 bases at V and 5 bases at J; junction bases unmatched: 9.